The rows below give T cell receptor beta chains drawn from one sample of a study of CD8 T cells in ankylosing spondylitis. Using its own MiXCR run on the 5' RACE reads, TCRdb lists one record per CDR3 protein. This sample has about 36,000 distinct CDR3 sequences, with about 6.3% found just once. Sequences were obtained from blood, either unsorted or a sorted T cell fraction (not recorded which). The receptors originated from a male donor with ankylosing spondylitis or in good health (not recorded which). CDR3s include the opening cysteine and the closing phenylalanine or tryptophan. D genes are given only for firm matches. Size is stated as once, few, many, or a class for an expanded clone.

clone size	V gene	J gene	D gene	CDR3 DNA	CDR3 protein
many	TRBV2	TRBJ1-1	NA	TGTGCCAGCAGTGCAGGAGAAATGAACACTGAAGCTTTCTTT	CASSAGEMNTEAFF
few	TRBV7-3	TRBJ1-2	NA	TGTGCCAGCAGCTTAACCGGACTCTATGGCTACACCTTC	CASSLTGLYGYTF
many	TRBV20-1	TRBJ2-2	NA	TGCAGTGCTAGACCGCCTTTGGGGGAGAACACCGGGGAGCTGTTTTTT	CSARPPLGENTGELFF
few	TRBV28	TRBJ2-3	NA	TGTGCCAGCAGTTTTTCCCTCGAACATACGCAGTATTTT	CASSFSLEHTQYF
many	TRBV7-9	TRBJ1-1	NA	TGTGCCAGCAGCCCGGAGGGTGGCACTGAAGCTTTCTTT	CASSPEGGTEAFF
many	TRBV12-3/TRBV12-4	TRBJ2-3	TRBD1	TGTGCCAGCAGTTTAGAGACAGGGACATCCTGGACAGATACGCAGTATTTT	CASSLETGTSWTDTQYF
many	TRBV4-2	TRBJ1-1	TRBD1	TGTGCCAGCAGCAAACGACAGGGCACTGAAGCTTTCTTT	CASSKRQGTEAFF
many	TRBV24-1	TRBJ2-1	TRBD1	TGTGCCACCAGTGCGAGGACAGGGGAAAATGAGCAGTTCTTC	CATSARTGENEQFF
many	TRBV5-1	TRBJ1-2	NA	TGCGCCAGCAGCTTGGGTTCGGATGGCTACACCTTC	CASSLGSDGYTF
many	TRBV18	TRBJ2-3	TRBD2	TGTGCCAGTCGCCGACCAGGGACTAGTAGCACAGATACGCAGTATTTT	CASRRPGTSSTDTQYF
many	TRBV25-1	TRBJ2-4	NA	TGTGCCAGCAGTGATCCCGGGGGCAACATTCAGTACTTC	CASSDPGGNIQYF
many	TRBV27	TRBJ2-7	NA	TGTGCCAGCAGTTCGACAGGTACCTCCTACGAGCAGTACTTC	CASSSTGTSYEQYF
many	TRBV5-1	TRBJ2-2	TRBD2	TGCGCCAGCAGCTTATCACCTAGCGGGAGCGGAGTAGCCGGGGAGCTGTTTTTT	CASSLSPSGSGVAGELFF
many	TRBV7-3	TRBJ2-1	NA	TGTGCCAGCAGCTCAACCAGTGGGGTCTACAATGAGCAGTTCTTC	CASSSTSGVYNEQFF
many	TRBV20-1	TRBJ2-7	NA	TGCAGTGCTAGGGCAACAGGGCACCACGAGCAGTACTTC	CSARATGHHEQYF
many	TRBV9	TRBJ2-7	NA	TGTGCCAGCAGCGGTACATACTCCTACGAGCAGTACTTC	CASSGTYSYEQYF
many	TRBV15	TRBJ2-7	NA	TGTGCCACCAGCAGAGGGGGGTCCGACTACGAGCAGTACTTC	CATSRGGSDYEQYF
many	TRBV24-1	TRBJ2-5	TRBD1	TGTGCCACCAGTGACAGGGACAGAAGCCAAGAGACCCAGTACTTC	CATSDRDRSQETQYF
many	TRBV29-1	TRBJ2-1	NA	TGCAGCGTTGAATCAGGGTTCGGGAATGAGCAGTTCTTC	CSVESGFGNEQFF
many	TRBV5-1	TRBJ2-5	TRBD2	TGCGCCAGCAGCTTGGCGCTAGCGGGAGAAGAGACCCAGTACTTC	CASSLALAGEETQYF
many	TRBV6-1	TRBJ2-1	TRBD2	TGTGCCAGCAGTGAGGCGGGAGGGGAGCAGTTCTTC	CASSEAGGEQFF
few	TRBV29-1	TRBJ2-7	NA	TGCAGCGTTCGGGCCAGGACTGGGCGAGGGACCTACGAGCAGTACTTC	CSVRARTGRGTYEQYF
many	TRBV4-3	TRBJ2-1	TRBD2	TGCGCCAGCAGCCAAGAACCTCGGACTAGCACCTACAATGAGCAGTTCTTC	CASSQEPRTSTYNEQFF
many	TRBV5-1	TRBJ2-6	NA	TGCGCCAGCAGCCAACTATCCTCTGGGGCCAACGTCCTGACTTTC	CASSQLSSGANVLTF
medium-sized	TRBV5-1	TRBJ2-7	TRBD1	TGCGCCAGCCGGACAGGGGGAGCCAACGAGCAGTACTTC	CASRTGGANEQYF
many	TRBV20-1	TRBJ1-5	NA	TGCAGTGCTACCCCAGACAGACCTAATCAGCCCCAGCATTTT	CSATPDRPNQPQHF
many	TRBV2	TRBJ2-4	NA	TGTGCCAGCAAGGGTGTGGCAGCCAAAAACATTCAGTACTTC	CASKGVAAKNIQYF
many	TRBV6-2/TRBV6-3	TRBJ1-5	NA	TGTGCCAGCAGAGACGGACAGCAGGGTCAGCCCCAGCATTTT	CASRDGQQGQPQHF